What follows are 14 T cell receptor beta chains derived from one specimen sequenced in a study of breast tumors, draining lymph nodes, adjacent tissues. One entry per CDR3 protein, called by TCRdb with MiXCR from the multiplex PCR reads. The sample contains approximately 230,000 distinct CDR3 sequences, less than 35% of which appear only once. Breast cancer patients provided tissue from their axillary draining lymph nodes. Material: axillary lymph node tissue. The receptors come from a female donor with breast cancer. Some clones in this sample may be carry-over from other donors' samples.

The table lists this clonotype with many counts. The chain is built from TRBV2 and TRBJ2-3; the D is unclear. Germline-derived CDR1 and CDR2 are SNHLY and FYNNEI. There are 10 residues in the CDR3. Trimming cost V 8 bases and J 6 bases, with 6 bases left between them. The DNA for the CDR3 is TGTGCCAGCGTTTTGGATACGCAGTATTTT. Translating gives CASVLDTQYF.

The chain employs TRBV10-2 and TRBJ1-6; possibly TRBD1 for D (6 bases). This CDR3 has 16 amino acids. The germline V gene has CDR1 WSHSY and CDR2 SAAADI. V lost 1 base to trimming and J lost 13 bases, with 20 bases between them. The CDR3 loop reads CASSEFRQASMSPLHF. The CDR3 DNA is TGCGCCAGCAGTGAGTTTAGACAGGCCAGCATGTCTCCCCTCCACTTT.

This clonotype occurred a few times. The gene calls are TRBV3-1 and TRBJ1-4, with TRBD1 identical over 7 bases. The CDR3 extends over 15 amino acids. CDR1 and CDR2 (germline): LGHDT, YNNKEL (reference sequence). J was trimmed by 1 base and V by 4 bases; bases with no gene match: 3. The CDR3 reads CASSPRQGTNEKLFF. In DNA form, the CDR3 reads TGTGCCAGCAGCCCTCGACAGGGAACTAATGAAAAACTGTTTTTT.

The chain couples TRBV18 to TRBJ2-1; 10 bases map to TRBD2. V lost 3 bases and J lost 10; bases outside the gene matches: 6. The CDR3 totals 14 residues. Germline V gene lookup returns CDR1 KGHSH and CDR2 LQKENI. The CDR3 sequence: CASSPASGGREQFF. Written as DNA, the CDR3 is TGTGCCAGCTCACCCGCTAGCGGGGGAAGGGAGCAGTTCTTC.

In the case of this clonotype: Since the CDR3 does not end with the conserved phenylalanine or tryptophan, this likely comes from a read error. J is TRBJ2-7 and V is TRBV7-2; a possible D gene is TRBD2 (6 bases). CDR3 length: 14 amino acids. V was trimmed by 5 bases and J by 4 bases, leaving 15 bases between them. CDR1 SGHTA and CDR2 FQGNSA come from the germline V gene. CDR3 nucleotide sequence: TGTGCCAGCAGCCCCCGGGCGGGAAGGTACGAGCAGTACCAC. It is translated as CASSPRAGRYEQYH.

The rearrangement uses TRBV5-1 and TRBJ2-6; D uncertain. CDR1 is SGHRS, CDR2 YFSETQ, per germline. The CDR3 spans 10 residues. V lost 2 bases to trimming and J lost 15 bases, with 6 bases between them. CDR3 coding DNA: TGCGCCAGCAGCTTTGACGGCCTGACTTTC. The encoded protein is CASSFDGLTF.

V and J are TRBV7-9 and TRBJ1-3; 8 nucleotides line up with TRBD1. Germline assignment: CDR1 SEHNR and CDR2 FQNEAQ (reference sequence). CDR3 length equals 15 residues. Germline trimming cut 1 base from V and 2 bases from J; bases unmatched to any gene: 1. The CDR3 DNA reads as TGTGCCAGCAGCTTAGAGGACAGGGCTGGAAACACCATATATTTT. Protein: CASSLEDRAGNTIYF.

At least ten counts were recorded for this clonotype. The CDR3 region is CASSLGVQGHTDTQYF. The CDR3 coding sequence is TGTGCCAGCAGTTTAGGGGTACAGGGGCACACAGATACGCAGTATTTT. J is TRBJ2-3 and V is TRBV12-3 or TRBV12-4, with 7 nucleotides matching TRBD1. The CDR3 extends over 16 amino acids. The junction had 6 bases not matched to a gene; V was cut back by 1 base and J by 2 bases.

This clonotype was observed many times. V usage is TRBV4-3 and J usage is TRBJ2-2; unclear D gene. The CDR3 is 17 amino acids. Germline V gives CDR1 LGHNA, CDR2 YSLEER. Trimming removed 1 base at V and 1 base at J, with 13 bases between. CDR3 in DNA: TGCGCCAGCAGCCAAGCCCTCGGACGGCAGAACACCGGGGAGCTGTTTTTT. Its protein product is CASSQALGRQNTGELFF.

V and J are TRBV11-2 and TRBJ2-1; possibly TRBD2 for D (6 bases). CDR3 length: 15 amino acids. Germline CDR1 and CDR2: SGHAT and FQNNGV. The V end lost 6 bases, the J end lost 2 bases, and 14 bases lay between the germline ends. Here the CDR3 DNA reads TGTGCCAGCAGGAGGCCGGGAGCCACCTACAATGAGCAGTTCTTC. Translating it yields CASRRPGATYNEQFF.

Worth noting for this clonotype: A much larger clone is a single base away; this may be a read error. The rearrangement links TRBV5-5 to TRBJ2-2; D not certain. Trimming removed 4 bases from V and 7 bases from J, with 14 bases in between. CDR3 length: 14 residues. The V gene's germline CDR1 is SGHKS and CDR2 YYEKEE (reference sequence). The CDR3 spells CASSPSPSGGELFF. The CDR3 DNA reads TGTGCCAGCAGCCCCAGCCCTTCCGGCGGGGAGCTGTTTTTT.

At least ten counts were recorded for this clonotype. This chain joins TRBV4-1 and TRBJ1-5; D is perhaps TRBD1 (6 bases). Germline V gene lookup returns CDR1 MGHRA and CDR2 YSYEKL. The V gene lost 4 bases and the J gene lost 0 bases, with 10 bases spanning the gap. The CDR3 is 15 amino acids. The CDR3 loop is CASSRRQDSNQPQHF. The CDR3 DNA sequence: TGCGCCAGCAGCCGCCGACAGGATAGCAATCAGCCCCAGCATTTT.

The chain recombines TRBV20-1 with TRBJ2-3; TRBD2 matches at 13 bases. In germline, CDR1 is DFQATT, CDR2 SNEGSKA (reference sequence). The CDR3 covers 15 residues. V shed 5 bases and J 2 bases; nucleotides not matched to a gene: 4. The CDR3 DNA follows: TGCAGTGCTGAGGGACTAGCGGGGATCACAGATACGCAGTATTTT. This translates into CSAEGLAGITDTQYF.

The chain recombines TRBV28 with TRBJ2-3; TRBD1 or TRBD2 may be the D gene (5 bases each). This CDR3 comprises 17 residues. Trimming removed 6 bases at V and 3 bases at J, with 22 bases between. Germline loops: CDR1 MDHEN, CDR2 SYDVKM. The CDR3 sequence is CASRTYTGRSRTDTQYF. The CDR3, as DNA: TGTGCCAGCAGAACTTATACGGGACGGTCGAGGACAGATACGCAGTATTTT.